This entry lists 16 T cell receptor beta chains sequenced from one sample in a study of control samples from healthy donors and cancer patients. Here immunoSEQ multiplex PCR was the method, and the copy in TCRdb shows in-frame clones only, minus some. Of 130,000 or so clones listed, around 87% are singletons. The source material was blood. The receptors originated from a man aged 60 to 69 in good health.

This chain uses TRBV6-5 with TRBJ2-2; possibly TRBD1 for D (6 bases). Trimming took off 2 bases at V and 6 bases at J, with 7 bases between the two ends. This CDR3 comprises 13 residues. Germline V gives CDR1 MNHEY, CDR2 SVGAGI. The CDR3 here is CASSYQGSGELFF. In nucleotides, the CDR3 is TGTGCCAGCAGTTACCAGGGGTCCGGGGAGCTGTTTTTT.

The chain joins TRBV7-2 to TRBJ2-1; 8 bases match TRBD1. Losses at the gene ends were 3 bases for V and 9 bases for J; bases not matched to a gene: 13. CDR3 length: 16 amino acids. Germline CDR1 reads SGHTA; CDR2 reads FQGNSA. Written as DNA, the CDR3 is TGTGCCAGCAGCTTTTGGGCGGGGACAGGCTGGGGTGAGCAGTTCTTC. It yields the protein CASSFWAGTGWGEQFF.

CDR3 bases: TGTGCCAGTAGTTTCGGGACAGATAGCAATCAGCCCCAGCATTTT. As protein: CASSFGTDSNQPQHF. V is TRBV19 and J is TRBJ1-5; 7 positions agree with TRBD1. The germline gives CDR1 LNHDA, CDR2 SQIVND (reference sequence). There are 15 residues in the CDR3. The trim removed 5 bases at V and 0 bases at J, leaving 4 bases unmatched.

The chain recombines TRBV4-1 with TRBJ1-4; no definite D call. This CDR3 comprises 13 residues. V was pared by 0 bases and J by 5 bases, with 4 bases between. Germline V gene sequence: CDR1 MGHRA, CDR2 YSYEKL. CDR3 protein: CASSQEPNEKLFF. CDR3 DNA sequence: TGCGCCAGCAGCCAAGAGCCGAATGAAAAACTGTTTTTT.

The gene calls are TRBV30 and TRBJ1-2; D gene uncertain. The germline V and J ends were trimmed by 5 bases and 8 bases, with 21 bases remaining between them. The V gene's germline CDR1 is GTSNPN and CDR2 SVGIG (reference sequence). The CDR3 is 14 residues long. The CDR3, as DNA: TGTGCCTGGCAAGAAGTGACGACCGCGAGGGGCTACACCTTC. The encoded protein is CAWQEVTTARGYTF.

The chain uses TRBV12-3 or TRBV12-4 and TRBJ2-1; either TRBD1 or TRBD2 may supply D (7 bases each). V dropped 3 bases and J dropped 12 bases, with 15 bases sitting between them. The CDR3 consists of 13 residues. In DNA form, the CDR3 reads TGTGCCAGCAGTTTGGGAGGGGGCGCGGTGCAGTTCTTC. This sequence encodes CASSLGGGAVQFF.

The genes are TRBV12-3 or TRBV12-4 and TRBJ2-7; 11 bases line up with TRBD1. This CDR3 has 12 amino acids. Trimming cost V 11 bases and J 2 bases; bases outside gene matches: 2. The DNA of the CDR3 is TGTGCCCGGGGACAGGGGGCCTACGAGCAGTACTTC. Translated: CARGQGAYEQYF.

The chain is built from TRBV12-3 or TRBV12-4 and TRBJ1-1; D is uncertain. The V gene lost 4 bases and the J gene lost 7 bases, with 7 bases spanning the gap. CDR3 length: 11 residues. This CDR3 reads CASSYTNEAFF. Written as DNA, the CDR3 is TGTGCCAGCAGTTATACGAATGAAGCTTTCTTT.

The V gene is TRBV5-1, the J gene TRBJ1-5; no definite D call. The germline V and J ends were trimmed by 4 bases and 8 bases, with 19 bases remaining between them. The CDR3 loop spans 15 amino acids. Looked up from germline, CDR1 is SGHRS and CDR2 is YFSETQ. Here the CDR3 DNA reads TGCGCCAGCAGCCCCCTGGGCGGTCGGGAGGAGCCCCAGCATTTT. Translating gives CASSPLGGREEPQHF.

The DNA for the CDR3 is TGCGCCAGCAGCTTGGGGGCTTACGCGAACACCGGGGAGCTGTTTTTT. Translation gives CASSLGAYANTGELFF. The chain joins TRBV5-1 to TRBJ2-2; no clear D gene. CDR1 and CDR2 from the germline V gene are SGHRS and YFSETQ. Trimming pared 0 bases from V and 0 bases from J, leaving 9 bases between. The CDR3 has 16 residues.

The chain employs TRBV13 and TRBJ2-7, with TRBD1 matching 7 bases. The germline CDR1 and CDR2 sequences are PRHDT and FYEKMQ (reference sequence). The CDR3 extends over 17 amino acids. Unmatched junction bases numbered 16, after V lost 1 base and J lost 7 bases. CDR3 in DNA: TGTGCCAGCAGCTTAGAGGGTCCCCGGGACAGAACGACAGAGCAGTACTTC. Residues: CASSLEGPRDRTTEQYF.

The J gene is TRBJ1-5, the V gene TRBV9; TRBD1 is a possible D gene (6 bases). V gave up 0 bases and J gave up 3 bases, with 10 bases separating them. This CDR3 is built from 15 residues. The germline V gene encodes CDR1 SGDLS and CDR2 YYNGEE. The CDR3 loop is CASSVAGQLNQPQHF. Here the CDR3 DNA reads TGTGCCAGCAGCGTAGCTGGACAGCTCAATCAGCCCCAGCATTTT.

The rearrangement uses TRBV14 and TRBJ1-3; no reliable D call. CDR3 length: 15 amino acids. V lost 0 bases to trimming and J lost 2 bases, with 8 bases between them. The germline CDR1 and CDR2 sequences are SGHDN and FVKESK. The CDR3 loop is CASSQDLPPGNTIYF. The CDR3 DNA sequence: TGTGCCAGCAGCCAAGATCTTCCCCCTGGAAACACCATATATTTT.

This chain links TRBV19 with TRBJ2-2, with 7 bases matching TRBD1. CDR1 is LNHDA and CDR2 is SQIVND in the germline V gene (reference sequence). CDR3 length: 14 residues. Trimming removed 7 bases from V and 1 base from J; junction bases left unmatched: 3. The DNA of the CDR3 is TGTGCCAGTATGTGGACAGGGAACACCGGGGAGCTGTTTTTT. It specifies CASMWTGNTGELFF.

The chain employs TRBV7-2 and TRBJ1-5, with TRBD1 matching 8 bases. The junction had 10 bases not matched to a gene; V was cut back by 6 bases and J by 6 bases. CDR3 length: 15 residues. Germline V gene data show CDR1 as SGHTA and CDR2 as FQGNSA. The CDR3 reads CASSLTGVTGQPQHF. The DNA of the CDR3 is TGTGCCAGCAGTTTGACAGGGGTTACCGGTCAGCCCCAGCATTTT.

The CDR3 sequence is CASSLVVDYGYTF. CDR3 sequence (DNA): TGTGCCAGCAGCTTAGTAGTCGACTATGGCTACACCTTC. The chain combines TRBV7-2 with TRBJ1-2; D call uncertain. The V end was cut by 1 base, the J end by 3 bases, with 6 bases between. This CDR3 has 13 residues. Germline values: CDR1 SGHTA, CDR2 FQGNSA.